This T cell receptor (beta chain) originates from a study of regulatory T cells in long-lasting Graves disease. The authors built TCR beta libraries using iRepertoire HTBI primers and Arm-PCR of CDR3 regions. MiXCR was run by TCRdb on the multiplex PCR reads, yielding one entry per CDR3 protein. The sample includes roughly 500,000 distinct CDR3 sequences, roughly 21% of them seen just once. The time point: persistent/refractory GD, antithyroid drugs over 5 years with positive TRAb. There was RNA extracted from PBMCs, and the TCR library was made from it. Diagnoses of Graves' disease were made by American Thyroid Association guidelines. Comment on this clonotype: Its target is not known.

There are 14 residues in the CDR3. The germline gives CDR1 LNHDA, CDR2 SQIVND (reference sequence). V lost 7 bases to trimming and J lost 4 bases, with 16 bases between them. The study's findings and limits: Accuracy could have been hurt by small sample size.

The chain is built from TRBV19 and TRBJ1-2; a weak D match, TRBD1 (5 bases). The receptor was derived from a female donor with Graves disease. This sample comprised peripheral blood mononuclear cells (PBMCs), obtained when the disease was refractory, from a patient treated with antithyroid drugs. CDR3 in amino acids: CASITRLRGYGYTF. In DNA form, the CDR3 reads TGTGCCAGTATCACCCGCCTGAGGGGCTATGGCTACACCTTC.